This TCR beta chain was profiled in a study of T cell responses to AZD1222 COVID-19 vaccine. A remark on this clone: The antigen remains undetermined.

The table came from immunoSEQ multiplex PCR; TCRdb's copy has only in-frame clones and leaves some out. The data hold some 150,000 clones, with about 92% observed a single time. Per the germline V gene, CDR1 is GTSNPN and CDR2 is SVGIG (reference sequence). The CDR3 length is 14 residues. The V and J ends lost 0 bases and 5 bases respectively, with 11 bases between them. Whole-study results and caveats: Most donors were white British, females outnumbered males, and clonal diversity was possibly underestimated.

The specimen was peripheral blood, collected 28 days after the second AZD1222 dose. The receptor was derived from an adult who received the AZD1222 COVID-19 vaccine. The V and J genes are TRBV30 and TRBJ1-5, with D unclear. CDR3 amino acids: CAWSVGRGYQPQHF. The CDR3 coding sequence is TGTGCCTGGAGTGTGGGTAGAGGGTATCAGCCCCAGCATTTT.